The rows below give T cell receptor beta chains drawn from one sample of a study of cytomegalovirus exposure and HLA in healthy donors. Sequenced by immunoSEQ multiplex PCR; TCRdb stores in-frame clones only, minus some. The repertoire holds about 140,000 clones, with 60% to 80% as singletons. Sequenced material: PBMCs. The source is a woman in her fifties or sixties in good health and CMV-seronegative. CDR3s include the opening cysteine and the closing phenylalanine or tryptophan. D genes are given only for firm matches. Rows give clone size only sometimes, using once, few, many, or a class for an expanded clone.

clone size: NA; D gene: TRBD1; J gene: TRBJ1-2; V gene: TRBV7-2; CDR3 protein: CASSSGTGDYGYTF; CDR3 DNA: TGTGCCAGCAGCAGCGGGACAGGGGACTATGGCTACACCTTC
clone size: once; D gene: TRBD1; J gene: TRBJ2-1; V gene: TRBV29-1; CDR3 protein: CSVRTGDYNEQFF; CDR3 DNA: TGCAGCGTGCGGACAGGGGACTACAATGAGCAGTTCTTC
clone size: NA; D gene: NA; J gene: TRBJ2-3; V gene: TRBV30; CDR3 protein: CAWTRLGATDTQYF; CDR3 DNA: TGTGCCTGGACTAGACTAGGGGCCACAGATACGCAGTATTTT
clone size: NA; D gene: NA; J gene: TRBJ1-2; V gene: TRBV28; CDR3 protein: CASSLIRGWDGYTF; CDR3 DNA: TGTGCCAGCAGTTTAATCCGGGGGTGGGATGGCTACACCTTC
clone size: NA; D gene: NA; J gene: TRBJ1-2; V gene: TRBV5-4; CDR3 protein: CASTNTGTMYGYTF; CDR3 DNA: TGTGCCAGCACAAACACTGGGACAATGTATGGCTACACCTTC
clone size: few; D gene: NA; J gene: TRBJ2-3; V gene: TRBV5-1; CDR3 protein: CATKDYGGTDTQYF; CDR3 DNA: TGCGCCACCAAGGACTACGGAGGAACAGATACGCAGTATTTT
clone size: once; D gene: TRBD1; J gene: TRBJ1-6; V gene: TRBV7-2; CDR3 protein: CASSPSPGQGYSPLHF; CDR3 DNA: TGTGCCAGCAGCCCAAGTCCGGGACAGGGTTATTCACCCCTCCACTTT
clone size: NA; D gene: TRBD1; J gene: TRBJ2-2; V gene: TRBV6-5; CDR3 protein: CASSYSTTGTGLIF; CDR3 DNA: TGTGCCAGCAGTTACTCGACGACTGGGACAGGGCTGATTTTT
clone size: NA; D gene: NA; J gene: TRBJ1-4; V gene: TRBV5-1; CDR3 protein: CASSPGDGLTTNEKLFF; CDR3 DNA: TGCGCCAGCAGCCCCGGAGACGGTCTAACAACTAATGAAAAACTGTTTTTT
clone size: NA; D gene: TRBD1; J gene: TRBJ1-1; V gene: TRBV19; CDR3 protein: CASSMDYRGTNTEAFF; CDR3 DNA: TGTGCCAGTAGTATGGATTACAGGGGGACGAACACTGAAGCTTTCTTT
clone size: few; D gene: TRBD1; J gene: TRBJ2-1; V gene: TRBV6-1; CDR3 protein: CASSFWGQGAGEQFF; CDR3 DNA: TGTGCCAGCAGTTTTTGGGGACAGGGTGCCGGTGAGCAGTTCTTC
clone size: few; D gene: TRBD1; J gene: TRBJ2-7; V gene: TRBV2; CDR3 protein: CASSELGQGFNEQYF; CDR3 DNA: TGTGCCAGCAGTGAATTGGGACAGGGTTTCAACGAGCAGTACTTC
clone size: NA; D gene: TRBD2; J gene: TRBJ2-3; V gene: TRBV13; CDR3 protein: CASSLEGSGGASTDTQYF; CDR3 DNA: TGTGCCAGCAGCTTAGAGGGTAGCGGGGGAGCCAGCACAGATACGCAGTATTTT
clone size: NA; D gene: NA; J gene: TRBJ1-1; V gene: TRBV6-1; CDR3 protein: CASSATSRDNTEAFF; CDR3 DNA: TGTGCCAGCAGTGCGACTTCCAGGGATAACACTGAAGCTTTCTTT
clone size: NA; D gene: NA; J gene: TRBJ1-1; V gene: TRBV28; CDR3 protein: CASRLPGGGTEAFF; CDR3 DNA: TGTGCCAGCAGACTCCCGGGGGGAGGCACTGAAGCTTTCTTT
clone size: once; D gene: NA; J gene: TRBJ2-5; V gene: TRBV13; CDR3 protein: CASSGRTETQYF; CDR3 DNA: TGTGCCAGCAGCGGCCGAACAGAGACCCAGTACTTC
clone size: few; D gene: NA; J gene: TRBJ1-5; V gene: TRBV7-9; CDR3 protein: CASSPLGGASNQPQHF; CDR3 DNA: TGTGCCAGCAGCCCGCTAGGGGGGGCGAGCAATCAGCCCCAGCATTTT
clone size: once; D gene: NA; J gene: TRBJ1-5; V gene: TRBV28; CDR3 protein: CASSLVGVHQPQHF; CDR3 DNA: TGTGCCAGCAGTTTAGTAGGGGTTCATCAGCCCCAGCATTTT
clone size: NA; D gene: NA; J gene: TRBJ1-1; V gene: TRBV5-1; CDR3 protein: CASSQLGGESTEAFF; CDR3 DNA: TGCGCCAGCAGCCAACTGGGGGGGGAGTCCACTGAAGCTTTCTTT
clone size: NA; D gene: TRBD1; J gene: TRBJ2-7; V gene: TRBV7-9; CDR3 protein: CASSLRGQGAYYEQYF; CDR3 DNA: TGTGCCAGCAGCTTAAGGGGGCAGGGGGCGTACTACGAGCAGTACTTC
clone size: few; D gene: NA; J gene: TRBJ2-2; V gene: TRBV5-5; CDR3 protein: CASSPGVGELFF; CDR3 DNA: TGTGCCAGCAGCCCAGGGGTCGGGGAGCTGTTTTTT
clone size: NA; D gene: TRBD1; J gene: TRBJ2-7; V gene: TRBV11-2; CDR3 protein: CASMGTEGGYEQYF; CDR3 DNA: TGTGCCAGCATGGGGACAGAAGGGGGCTACGAGCAGTACTTC
clone size: NA; D gene: NA; J gene: TRBJ2-1; V gene: TRBV5-4; CDR3 protein: CASSLEGNEQFF; CDR3 DNA: TGTGCCAGCAGCTTGGAGGGGAATGAGCAGTTCTTC
clone size: few; D gene: TRBD1; J gene: TRBJ1-2; V gene: TRBV6-1; CDR3 protein: CASSPTGFLYGYTF; CDR3 DNA: TGTGCCAGCAGTCCGACAGGGTTCCTCTATGGCTACACCTTC
clone size: NA; D gene: TRBD1; J gene: TRBJ2-7; V gene: TRBV9; CDR3 protein: CASSATGQIFYEQYF; CDR3 DNA: TGTGCCAGCAGCGCCACGGGACAGATATTCTACGAGCAGTACTTC
clone size: few; D gene: NA; J gene: TRBJ2-7; V gene: TRBV7-9; CDR3 protein: CASSLALGGRTYEQYF; CDR3 DNA: TGTGCCAGCAGCTTAGCGTTGGGGGGTCGGACCTACGAGCAGTACTTC
clone size: NA; D gene: NA; J gene: TRBJ2-7; V gene: TRBV7-9; CDR3 protein: CASRPISSTGQPSEQYF; CDR3 DNA: TGTGCCAGCAGACCGATCTCTTCAACAGGGCAACCCAGCGAGCAGTACTTC
clone size: NA; D gene: TRBD1; J gene: TRBJ1-5; V gene: TRBV19; CDR3 protein: CASSIAGRGHQPQHF; CDR3 DNA: TGTGCCAGTAGTATAGCTGGCAGGGGGCATCAGCCCCAGCATTTT
clone size: NA; D gene: NA; J gene: TRBJ2-5; V gene: TRBV7-6; CDR3 protein: CASSSRTVTETQYF; CDR3 DNA: TGTGCCAGCAGCTCCAGGACAGTCACAGAGACCCAGTACTTC
clone size: NA; D gene: NA; J gene: TRBJ2-6; V gene: TRBV28; CDR3 protein: CASSGTGSGANVLTF; CDR3 DNA: TGTGCTAGCAGTGGTACAGGGAGCGGGGCCAACGTCCTGACTTTC
clone size: NA; D gene: NA; J gene: TRBJ1-1; V gene: TRBV6-5; CDR3 protein: CASSYGAGGRNTEAFF; CDR3 DNA: TGTGCCAGCAGTTACGGAGCGGGAGGTCGGAACACTGAAGCTTTCTTT
clone size: NA; D gene: NA; J gene: TRBJ1-1; V gene: TRBV7-9; CDR3 protein: CASSQGMGGSTEAFF; CDR3 DNA: TGTGCCAGCAGCCAAGGAATGGGGGGATCCACTGAAGCTTTCTTT
clone size: NA; D gene: NA; J gene: TRBJ2-7; V gene: TRBV21-1; CDR3 protein: CASSNSYCPPYEQYF; CDR3 DNA: TGTGCCAGCAGCAATTCTTATTGTCCCCCGTACGAGCAGTACTTC
clone size: NA; D gene: NA; J gene: TRBJ2-2; V gene: TRBV30; CDR3 protein: CAWSGGFVTGELFF; CDR3 DNA: TGTGCCTGGAGTGGAGGGTTCGTAACCGGGGAGCTGTTTTTT
clone size: NA; D gene: NA; J gene: TRBJ2-6; V gene: TRBV30; CDR3 protein: CAWSVAGGSGANVLTF; CDR3 DNA: TGTGCCTGGAGTGTAGCCGGGGGCTCTGGGGCCAACGTCCTGACTTTC
clone size: NA; D gene: NA; J gene: TRBJ2-1; V gene: TRBV7-2; CDR3 protein: CASSLNGGVTYNEQFF; CDR3 DNA: TGTGCCAGCAGCTTAAACGGGGGAGTAACCTACAATGAGCAGTTCTTC
clone size: NA; D gene: TRBD1; J gene: TRBJ2-1; V gene: TRBV7-2; CDR3 protein: CASSSSTGVSSYNEQFF; CDR3 DNA: TGTGCCAGCAGCTCATCCACAGGGGTGAGCTCCTACAATGAGCAGTTCTTC
clone size: NA; D gene: NA; J gene: TRBJ2-5; V gene: TRBV19; CDR3 protein: CASSIEDRQETQYF; CDR3 DNA: TGTGCCAGTAGTATTGAGGACAGACAAGAGACCCAGTACTTC
clone size: once; D gene: NA; J gene: TRBJ2-7; V gene: TRBV5-1; CDR3 protein: CASSLGQFSYEQYF; CDR3 DNA: TGCGCCAGCAGCTTGGGACAGTTTTCCTACGAGCAGTACTTC
clone size: NA; D gene: NA; J gene: TRBJ1-5; V gene: TRBV7-8; CDR3 protein: CASSLEVGRGNQPQHF; CDR3 DNA: TGTGCCAGCAGCTTAGAGGTGGGGCGAGGCAATCAGCCCCAGCATTTT
clone size: NA; D gene: NA; J gene: TRBJ2-1; V gene: TRBV6-5; CDR3 protein: CASSYSPGNPYNEQFF; CDR3 DNA: TGTGCCAGCAGTTACTCGCCAGGAAACCCCTACAATGAGCAGTTCTTC
clone size: NA; D gene: TRBD1; J gene: TRBJ1-2; V gene: TRBV7-9; CDR3 protein: CASSLGQGPGYTF; CDR3 DNA: TGTGCCAGCAGCTTAGGACAGGGCCCTGGCTACACCTTC
clone size: NA; D gene: NA; J gene: TRBJ2-5; V gene: TRBV5-1; CDR3 protein: CASYSEGKETQYF; CDR3 DNA: TGCGCCAGCTATTCGGAGGGGAAAGAGACCCAGTACTTC
clone size: NA; D gene: NA; J gene: TRBJ1-2; V gene: TRBV27; CDR3 protein: CASSSLTPNGYTF; CDR3 DNA: TGTGCCAGCAGTTCACTAACACCGAACGGCTACACCTTC
clone size: NA; D gene: TRBD1; J gene: TRBJ1-6; V gene: TRBV7-8; CDR3 protein: CASRSTGQGDSPLHF; CDR3 DNA: TGTGCCAGCAGGTCAACGGGACAGGGTGATTCACCCCTCCACTTT
clone size: NA; D gene: TRBD1; J gene: TRBJ2-7; V gene: TRBV6-5; CDR3 protein: CASRSGTGVGEQYF; CDR3 DNA: TGTGCCAGCAGGTCCGGGACAGGGGTAGGCGAGCAGTACTTC
clone size: NA; D gene: TRBD2; J gene: TRBJ2-7; V gene: TRBV7-9; CDR3 protein: CASSREGTLFYEQYF; CDR3 DNA: TGTGCCAGCAGCCGGGAGGGGACACTCTTTTACGAGCAGTACTTC